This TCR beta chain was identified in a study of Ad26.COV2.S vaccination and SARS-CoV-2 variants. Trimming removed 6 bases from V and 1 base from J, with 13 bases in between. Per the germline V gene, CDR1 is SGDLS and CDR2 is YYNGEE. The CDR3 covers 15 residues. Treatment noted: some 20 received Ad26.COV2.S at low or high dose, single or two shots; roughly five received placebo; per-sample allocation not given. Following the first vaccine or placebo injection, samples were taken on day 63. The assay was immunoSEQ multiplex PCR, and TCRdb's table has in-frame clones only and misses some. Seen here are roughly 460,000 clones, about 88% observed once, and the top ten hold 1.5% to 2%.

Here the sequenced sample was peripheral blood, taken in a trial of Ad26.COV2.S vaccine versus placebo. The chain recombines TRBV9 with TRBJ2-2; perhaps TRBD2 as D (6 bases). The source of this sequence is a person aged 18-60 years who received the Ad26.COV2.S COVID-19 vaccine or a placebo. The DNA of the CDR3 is TGTGCCAGCAAGCCGGGAGCAGGGAACACCGGGGAGCTGTTTTTT. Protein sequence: CASKPGAGNTGELFF.